This T cell receptor (beta chain) was obtained from a study of siplizumab effects on memory and regulatory T cells. Over a period of around six days at 37 degrees C, the mixed lymphocyte reaction cells were cocultured. Per the germline V gene, CDR1 is SGDLS and CDR2 is YYNGEE. Between the trimmed V and J ends, which lost 0 bases and 1 base, there was a span of 8 bases. The CDR3 totals 15 residues. This clone has more than one count but fewer than ten. The target antigen is unknown. Libraries were prepared by immunoSEQ multiplex PCR; TCRdb keeps only in-frame clonotypes and omits some of them. This sample yields 15,000 to 20,000 clones, of which around 40% are seen a single time; about 5.5% belongs to the top ten.

The sequencing input was CFSE-low (dividing) CD4+ T cells sorted from an allogeneic mixed lymphocyte reaction. The receptor was isolated from a human donor in good health; the cells came from an allogeneic mixed lymphocyte reaction. Some clones in this sample may be carry-over from other donors' samples. This chain links TRBV9 with TRBJ1-3; unclear D gene. The CDR3 DNA is TGTGCCAGCAGCGTAGCAGACCTATCTGGAAACACCATATATTTT. It translates to CASSVADLSGNTIYF.